This T cell receptor beta chain was identified during a study of pediatric ulcerative colitis. Study results and caveats: Two rectal CDR3 clonotypes occurred in all ulcerative colitis patients.

CDR3 length equals 15 residues. Unmatched junction bases numbered 5, after V lost 1 base and J lost 6 bases. Germline V gene lookup returns CDR1 SGHVS and CDR2 FQNEAQ. Points on this clone: The target antigen is unknown.

The rectum was sampled with one to two pinch biopsies at colonoscopy. Before the diagnostic colonoscopy, ulcerative colitis patients were free of immunosuppressive medication. This was a survey-level run. The assay was immunoSEQ multiplex PCR, and TCRdb's table has in-frame clones only and misses some. The table records 40,000 to 60,000 clones, around 79% of them present only once. Sequencing was performed on gut tissue. The receptor comes from a girl aged 10-17 years with moderate ulcerative colitis. The gene calls are TRBV7-8 and TRBJ2-7, with 11 bases matching TRBD2. The chain's CDR3 is CASSLGTSGRREQYF. The CDR3 DNA reads TGTGCCAGCAGCTTAGGAACTAGCGGGAGACGCGAGCAGTACTTC.